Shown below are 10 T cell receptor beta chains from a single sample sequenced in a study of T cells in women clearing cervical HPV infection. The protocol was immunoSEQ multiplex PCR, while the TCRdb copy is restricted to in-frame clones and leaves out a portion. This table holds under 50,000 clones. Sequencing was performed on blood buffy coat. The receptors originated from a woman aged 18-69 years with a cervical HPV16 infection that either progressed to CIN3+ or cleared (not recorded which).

This CDR3 is CASSPPGGDEQYF. CDR3 bases read: TGTGCCAGCAGCCCCCCCGGGGGGGACGAG. J is TRBJ2-7 and V is TRBV11-3; TRBD2 matches at 8 bases. The CDR3 end is not reached by the read, which stops 3 residues before it; the germline J gene fills it in. After removal of 5 bases from V and 5 bases from J, the junction contained 5 bases not matched to a gene. The germline gives CDR1 SGHNT, CDR2 YENEEA. The CDR3 loop spans 13 amino acids.

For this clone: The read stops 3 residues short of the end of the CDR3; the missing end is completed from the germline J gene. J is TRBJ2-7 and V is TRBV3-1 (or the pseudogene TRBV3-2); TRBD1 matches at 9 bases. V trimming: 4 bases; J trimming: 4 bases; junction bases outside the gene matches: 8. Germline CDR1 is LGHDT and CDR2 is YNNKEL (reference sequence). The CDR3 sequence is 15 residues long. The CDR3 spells CASSPSGQGFYEQYF. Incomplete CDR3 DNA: TGTGCCAGCAGCCCCTCGGGACAGGGATTTTACGAG.

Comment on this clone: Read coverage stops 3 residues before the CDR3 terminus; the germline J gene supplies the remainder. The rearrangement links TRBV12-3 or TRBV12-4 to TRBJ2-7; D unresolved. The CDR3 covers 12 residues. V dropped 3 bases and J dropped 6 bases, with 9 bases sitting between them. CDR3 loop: CASSFSVVEQYF. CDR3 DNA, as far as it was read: TGTGCCAGCAGTTTTTCGGTAGTCGAG.

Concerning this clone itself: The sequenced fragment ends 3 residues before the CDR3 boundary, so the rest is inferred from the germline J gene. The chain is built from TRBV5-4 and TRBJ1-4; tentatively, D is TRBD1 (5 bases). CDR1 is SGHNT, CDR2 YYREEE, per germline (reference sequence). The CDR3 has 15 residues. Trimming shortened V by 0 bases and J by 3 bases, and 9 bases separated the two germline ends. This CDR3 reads CASSLGGAANEKLFF. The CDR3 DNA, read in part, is TGTGCCAGCAGCTTGGGGGGCGCAGCTAATGAAAAA.

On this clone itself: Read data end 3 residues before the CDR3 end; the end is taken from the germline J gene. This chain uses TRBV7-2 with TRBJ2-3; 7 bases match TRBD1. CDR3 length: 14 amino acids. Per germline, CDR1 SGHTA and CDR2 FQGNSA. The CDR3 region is CASSPGTANQPQYF. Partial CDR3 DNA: TGTGCCAGCAGCCCTGGGACAGCCAATCAGCCG.

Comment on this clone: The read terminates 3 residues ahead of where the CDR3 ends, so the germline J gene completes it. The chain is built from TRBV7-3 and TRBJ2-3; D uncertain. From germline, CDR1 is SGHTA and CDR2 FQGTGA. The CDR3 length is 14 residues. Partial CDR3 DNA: TGTGCCAGCAGCCCTGGGCGAATCCAAGAGACG. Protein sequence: CASSPGRIQET. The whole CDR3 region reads CASSPGRIQETQYF. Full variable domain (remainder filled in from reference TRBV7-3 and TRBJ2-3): GAGVSQTPSNKVTEKGKYVELRCDPISGHTALYWYRQSLGQGPEFLIYFQGTGAADDSGLPNDRFFAVRPEGSVSTLKIQRTERGDSAVYLCASSPGRIQETQYFGPGTRLTVL.

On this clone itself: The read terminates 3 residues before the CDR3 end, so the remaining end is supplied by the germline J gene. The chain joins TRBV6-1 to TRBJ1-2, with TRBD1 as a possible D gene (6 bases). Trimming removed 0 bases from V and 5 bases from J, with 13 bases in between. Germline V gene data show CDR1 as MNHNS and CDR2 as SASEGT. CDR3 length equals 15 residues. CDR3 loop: CASSEAEYREYGYTF. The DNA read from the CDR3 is TGTGCCAGCAGTGAAGCGGAGTACAGGGAGTATGGC.

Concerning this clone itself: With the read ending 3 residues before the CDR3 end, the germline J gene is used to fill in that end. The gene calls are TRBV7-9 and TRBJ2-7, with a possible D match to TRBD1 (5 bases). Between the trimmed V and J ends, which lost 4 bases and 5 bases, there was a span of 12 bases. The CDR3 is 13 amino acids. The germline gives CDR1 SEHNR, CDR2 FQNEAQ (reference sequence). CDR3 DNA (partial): TGTGCCAGCAGCTGGCCGGTAGGGGACGAG. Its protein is CASSWPVGDE. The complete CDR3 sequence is CASSWPVGDEQYF. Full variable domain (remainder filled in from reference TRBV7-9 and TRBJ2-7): DTGVSQNPRHKITKRGQNVTFRCDPISEHNRLYWYRQTLGQGPEFLTYFQNEAQLEKSRLLSDRFSAERPKGSFSTLEIQRTEQGDSAMYLCASSWPVGDEQYFGPGTRLTVT.

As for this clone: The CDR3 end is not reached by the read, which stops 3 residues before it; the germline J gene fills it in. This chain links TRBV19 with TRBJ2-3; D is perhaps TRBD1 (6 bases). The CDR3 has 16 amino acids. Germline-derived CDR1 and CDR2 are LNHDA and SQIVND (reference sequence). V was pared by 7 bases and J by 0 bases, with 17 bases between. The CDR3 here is CASTSWGPSSTDTQYF. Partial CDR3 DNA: TGTGCCAGTACCTCCTGGGGGCCTTCCAGCACAGATACG. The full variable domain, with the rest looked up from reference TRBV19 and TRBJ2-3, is DGGITQSPKYLFRKEGQNVTLSCEQNLNHDAMYWYRQDPGQGLRLIYYSQIVNDFQKGDIAEGYSVSREKKESFPLTVTSAQKNPTAFYLCASTSWGPSSTDTQYFGPGTRLTVL.

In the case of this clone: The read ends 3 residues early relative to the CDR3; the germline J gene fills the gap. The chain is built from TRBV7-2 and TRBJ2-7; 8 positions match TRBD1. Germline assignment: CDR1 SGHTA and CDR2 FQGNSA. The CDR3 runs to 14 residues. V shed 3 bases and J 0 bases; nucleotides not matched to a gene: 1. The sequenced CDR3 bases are TGTGCCAGCAGCTTCGACAGGGGCTCCTACGAG. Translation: CASSFDRGSYE. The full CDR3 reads CASSFDRGSYEQYF.